This T cell receptor beta chain was identified during a study of blood T cell repertoires in COVID-19. This clone is termed medium-sized (0.01 to 0.1%). Assay used: immunoSEQ multiplex PCR; TCRdb lists only in-frame clones, some missing. The sample shows over 250,000 clones, more than 75% of them seen only once. The germline gives CDR1 MNHNS, CDR2 SASEGT. The CDR3 covers 16 residues. The J segment lost 5 bases and the V segment lost 2 bases, leaving 8 bases of the junction unmatched. The study recruited people aged about 18 to 89 years across around 23 US areas. This sequence originates from a man aged 55 to 70 who had recovered from COVID-19. The chain employs TRBV6-1 and TRBJ2-2, with 7 positions matching TRBD2. The specimen was PBMCs or T cells enriched from blood (not recorded which). CDR3 nucleotides: TGTGCCAGCAGTGAAAGTGAGGGTAGCGGGACCGGGGAGCTGTTTTTT. Translated, it gives CASSESEGSGTGELFF.